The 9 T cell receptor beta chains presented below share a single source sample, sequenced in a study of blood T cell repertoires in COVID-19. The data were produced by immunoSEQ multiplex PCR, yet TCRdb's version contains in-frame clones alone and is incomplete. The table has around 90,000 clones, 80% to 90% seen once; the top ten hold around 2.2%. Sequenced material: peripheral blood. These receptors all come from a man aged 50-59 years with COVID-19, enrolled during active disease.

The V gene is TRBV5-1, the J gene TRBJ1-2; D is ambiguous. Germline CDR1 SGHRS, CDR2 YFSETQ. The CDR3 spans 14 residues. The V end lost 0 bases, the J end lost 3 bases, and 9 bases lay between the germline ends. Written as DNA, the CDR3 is TGCGCCAGCAGCTTGGTGTCAGCGGACTATGGCTACACCTTC. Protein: CASSLVSADYGYTF.

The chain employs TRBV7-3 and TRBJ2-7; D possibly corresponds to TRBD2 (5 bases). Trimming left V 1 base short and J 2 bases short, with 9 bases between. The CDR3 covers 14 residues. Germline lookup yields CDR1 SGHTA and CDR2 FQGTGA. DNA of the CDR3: TGTGCCAGCAGCTTAATTCTAGCACCCTACGAGCAGTACTTC. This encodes CASSLILAPYEQYF.

CDR3 residues: CASSVRGATNEKLFF. The CDR3 bases are TGTGCCAGCAGCGTTCGGGGGGCAACTAATGAAAAACTGTTTTTT. The chain joins TRBV9 to TRBJ1-4; possibly TRBD1 for D (5 bases). V was pared by 2 bases and J by 0 bases, with 8 bases between. The CDR3 sequence is 15 residues long. Germline CDR1 SGDLS, CDR2 YYNGEE.

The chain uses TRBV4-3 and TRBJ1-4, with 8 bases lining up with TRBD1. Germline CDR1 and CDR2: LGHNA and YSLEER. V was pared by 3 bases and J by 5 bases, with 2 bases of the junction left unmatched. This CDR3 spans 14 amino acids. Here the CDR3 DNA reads TGCGCCAGCAGCCAGGACAGGGCAAATGAAAAACTGTTTTTT. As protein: CASSQDRANEKLFF.

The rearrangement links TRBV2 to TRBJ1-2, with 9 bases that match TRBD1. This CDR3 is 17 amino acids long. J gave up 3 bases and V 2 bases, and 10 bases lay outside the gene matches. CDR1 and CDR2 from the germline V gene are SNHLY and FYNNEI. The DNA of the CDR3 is TGTGCCAGCAGTGAACAGCACAGGGGGCCGGATGACTATGGCTACACCTTC. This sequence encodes CASSEQHRGPDDYGYTF.

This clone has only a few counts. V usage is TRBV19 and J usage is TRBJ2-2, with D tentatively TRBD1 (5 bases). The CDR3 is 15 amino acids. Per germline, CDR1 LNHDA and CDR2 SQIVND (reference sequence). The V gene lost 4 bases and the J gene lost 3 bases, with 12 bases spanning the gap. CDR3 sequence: CASSTRQGYTGELFF. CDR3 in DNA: TGTGCCAGTAGTACGCGTCAGGGTTACACCGGGGAGCTGTTTTTT. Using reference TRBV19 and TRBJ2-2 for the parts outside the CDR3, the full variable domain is DGGITQSPKYLFRKEGQNVTLSCEQNLNHDAMYWYRQDPGQGLRLIYYSQIVNDFQKGDIAEGYSVSREKKESFPLTVTSAQKNPTAFYLCASSTRQGYTGELFFGEGSRLTVL.

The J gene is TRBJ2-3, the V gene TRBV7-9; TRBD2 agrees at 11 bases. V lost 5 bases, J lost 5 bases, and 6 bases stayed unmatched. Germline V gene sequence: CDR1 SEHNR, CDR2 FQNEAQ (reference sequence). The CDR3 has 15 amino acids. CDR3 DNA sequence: TGTGCCAGCAGCCCACTAGCGGGGGAGGGAGATACGCAGTATTTT. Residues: CASSPLAGEGDTQYF. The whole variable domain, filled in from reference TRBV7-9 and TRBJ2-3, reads DTGVSQNPRHKITKRGQNVTFRCDPISEHNRLYWYRQTLGQGPEFLTYFQNEAQLEKSRLLSDRFSAERPKGSFSTLEIQRTEQGDSAMYLCASSPLAGEGDTQYFGPGTRLTVL.

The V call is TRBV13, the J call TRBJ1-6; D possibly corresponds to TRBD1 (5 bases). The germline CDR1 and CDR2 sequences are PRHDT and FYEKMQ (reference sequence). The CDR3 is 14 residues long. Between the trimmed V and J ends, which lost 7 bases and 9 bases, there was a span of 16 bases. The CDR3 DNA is TGTGCCAGCACCACTGGACGGGGGGGTTCACCCCTCCACTTT. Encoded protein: CASTTGRGGSPLHF.

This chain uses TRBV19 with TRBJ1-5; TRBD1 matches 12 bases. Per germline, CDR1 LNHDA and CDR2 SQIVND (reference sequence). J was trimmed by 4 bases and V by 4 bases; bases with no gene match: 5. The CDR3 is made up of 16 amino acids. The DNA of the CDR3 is TGTGCCAGTAGTACCGGGACAGGGGGCTGGAATCAGCCCCAGCATTTT. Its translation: CASSTGTGGWNQPQHF.